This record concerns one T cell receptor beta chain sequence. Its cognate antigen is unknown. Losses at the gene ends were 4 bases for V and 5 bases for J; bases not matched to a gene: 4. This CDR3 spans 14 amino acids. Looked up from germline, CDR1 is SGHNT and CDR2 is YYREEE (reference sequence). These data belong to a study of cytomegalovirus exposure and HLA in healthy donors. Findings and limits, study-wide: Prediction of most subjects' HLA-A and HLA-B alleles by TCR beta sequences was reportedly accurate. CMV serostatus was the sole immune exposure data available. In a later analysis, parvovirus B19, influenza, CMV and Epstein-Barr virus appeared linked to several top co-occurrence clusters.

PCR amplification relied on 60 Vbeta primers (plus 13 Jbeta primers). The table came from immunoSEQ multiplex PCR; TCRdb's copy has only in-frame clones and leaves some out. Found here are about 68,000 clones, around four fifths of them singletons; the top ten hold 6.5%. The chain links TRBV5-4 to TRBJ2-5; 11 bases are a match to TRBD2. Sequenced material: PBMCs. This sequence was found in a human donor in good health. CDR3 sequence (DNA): TGTGCCAGCAGCCTTACTAGCGGGGGTGAGACCCAGTACTTC. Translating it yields CASSLTSGGETQYF.